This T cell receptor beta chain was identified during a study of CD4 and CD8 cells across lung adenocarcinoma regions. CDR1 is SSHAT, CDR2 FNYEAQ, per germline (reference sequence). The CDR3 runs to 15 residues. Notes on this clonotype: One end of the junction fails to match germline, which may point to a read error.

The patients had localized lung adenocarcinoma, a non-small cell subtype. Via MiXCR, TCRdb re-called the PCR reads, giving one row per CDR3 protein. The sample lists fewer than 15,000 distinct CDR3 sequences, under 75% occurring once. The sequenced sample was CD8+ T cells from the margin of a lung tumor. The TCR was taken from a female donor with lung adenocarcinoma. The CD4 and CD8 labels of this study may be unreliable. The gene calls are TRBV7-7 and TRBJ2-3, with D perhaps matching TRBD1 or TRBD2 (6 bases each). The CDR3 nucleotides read TGTGCTAGCAGCCGGGGGCGCCCGGACACAGATACGCAGTATTTT. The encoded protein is CASSRGRPDTDTQYF.